The rows below give T cell receptor beta chains drawn from one sample of a study of blood T cell repertoires in COVID-19. Only in-frame clones appear in the TCRdb table, and some are missing; sequencing was by immunoSEQ multiplex PCR. This table has fewer than 200,000 clones, roughly 86% appearing once. The sequenced sample was PBMCs or T cells enriched from blood (not recorded which). These receptors were obtained from a woman aged 40 to 50 in a cohort exposed to, infected with or recovered from COVID-19 (not recorded which). The CDR3 runs from the conserved cysteine through the conserved F or W. The D gene is left open where the match is weak. For some rows the clone size is stated as once, few or many, or as a class when expanded; others skip it.

clone_size	d_call	v_call	j_call	cdr3_nt	cdr3_aa
-	TRBD1	TRBV7-2	TRBJ1-1	TGTGCCAGCAGCTCCGGACAGGGTGCGACCACTGAAGCTTTCTTT	CASSSGQGATTEAFF
-	TRBD2	TRBV6-5	TRBJ2-7	TGTGCCAGCAGTTCCGCAGCGGGGGGCGGGAACTACGAGCAGTACTTC	CASSSAAGGGNYEQYF
-	TRBD2	TRBV7-2	TRBJ2-1	TGTGCCAGCAGCTTAGTTGGCGGGGGGGCAGGGCTATCCTACAATGAGCAGTTCTTC	CASSLVGGGAGLSYNEQFF
-	-	TRBV19	TRBJ1-5	TGTGCCAGCAAGTCAGGGTCGGAAGGCAATCAGCCCCAGCATTTT	CASKSGSEGNQPQHF
-	TRBD2	TRBV9	TRBJ2-1	TGTGCCAGCAGCGTAGGAGCGGGAGGGTACAATGAGCAGTTCTTC	CASSVGAGGYNEQFF
-	-	TRBV11-3	TRBJ1-3	TGTGCCAGCAGCGCCCGGGGACAACTACTTGAATCTGGAAACACCATATATTTT	CASSARGQLLESGNTIYF
-	TRBD1	TRBV5-4	TRBJ2-7	TGTGCCAGCAGCTTGGGACAGGGGGGGTACGAGCAGTACTTC	CASSLGQGGYEQYF
-	-	TRBV11-2	TRBJ2-3	TGTGCCAGCAGCTCGCTAAAAACAGGGAAGGGCGCAGATACGCAGTATTTT	CASSSLKTGKGADTQYF
few	TRBD2	TRBV11-2	TRBJ2-7	TGTGCCAGCAGCGAACCCGGCACTAGCGCGATTCCCTCCTACGAGCAGTACTTC	CASSEPGTSAIPSYEQYF
-	-	TRBV24-1	TRBJ2-7	TGTGCCACCAGTGATTGGAGGAGTAGCCCCTACGAGCAGTACTTC	CATSDWRSSPYEQYF
-	-	TRBV28	TRBJ2-2	TGTGCCAGCAGCCCGCAAGGGACTGAACTTACCGGGGAGCTGTTTTTT	CASSPQGTELTGELFF
-	-	TRBV6-2/TRBV6-3	TRBJ2-2	TGTGCCAGCAGTTACGAGTACTCTTACACCGGGGAGCTGTTTTTT	CASSYEYSYTGELFF
-	TRBD1	TRBV19	TRBJ2-7	TGTGCCAGTAGTACCCTCCTGACAGGGGGCGGCTACGAGCAGTACTTC	CASSTLLTGGGYEQYF
-	-	TRBV27	TRBJ2-7	TGTGCCAGCAAACAGGGCTACGAGCAGTACTTC	CASKQGYEQYF
-	TRBD1	TRBV4-2	TRBJ2-5	TGTGCCAGCAGCCAAGGTCCCGGGACAGGGGAGACCCAGTACTTC	CASSQGPGTGETQYF
-	-	TRBV5-5	TRBJ2-1	TGTGCCAGCAGCCAAGGACTACCGATCTCCTACAATGAGCAGTTCTTC	CASSQGLPISYNEQFF
few	-	TRBV7-9	TRBJ1-4	TGTGCCAGCCGGGACAACAATGAAAAACTGTTTTTT	CASRDNNEKLFF